This T cell receptor (beta chain) derives from a study of blood T cell repertoires in COVID-19. Study-wide background: Some COVID-19 samples were acute and others convalescent; all came from the United States, Italy and Spain.

Enrolled through a virtual design, the participants were between roughly 18 and 100 years of age and came from about two dozen US areas. Cohort 3 recovery required two negative PCRs, clearance, or symptom resolution. The germline V gene has CDR1 SGHNT and CDR2 YYREEE (reference sequence). The CDR3 spans 17 residues. V lost 4 bases to trimming and J lost 8 bases; unmatched junction nucleotides: 12. Data came from immunoSEQ multiplex PCR; TCRdb stores just in-frame clones and leaves some out. The sample has about 130,000 clones, around 86% seen once. The sample consisted of PBMCs or T cells enriched from blood (not recorded which). This clonotype was sampled from a man aged 30-40 years who had recovered from COVID-19. The chain links TRBV5-4 to TRBJ1-4; 12 bases match TRBD1. CDR3 protein: CASSRTGTGGFREKLFF. CDR3 nucleotide sequence: TGTGCCAGCAGCAGAACCGGGACAGGGGGCTTCAGGGAAAAACTGTTTTTT.